The TCR beta chain described here comes from a study of molecular identifiers for immune sequencing clone quantification. Overall study findings and caveats: Over 97% of effector molecules, but under 1% in naive cells, were held by clones with more than 20 RNA copies. Detectable among about a million naive cells, according to reports, was Jurkat TCR RNA spiked in from one cell.

The J segment lost 5 bases and the V segment lost 7 bases, leaving 14 bases of the junction unmatched. Germline V lookup: CDR1 SGHNT, CDR2 YYREEE (reference sequence). The CDR3 has 15 amino acids. Using a CD8+CD4-CCR7+CD45RA+ phenotype, naive CD8 T cells were sorted. This clonotype came up a few times. The antigen is not known. It was with previously described methods and listed TCR primers that bulk TCR libraries were made. A single record per CDR3 protein comes from TCRdb applying MiXCR to the PCR reads. This table has about 500,000 distinct CDR3 sequences, approximately 25% appearing once. This clonotype originated in a human donor in good health. Some libraries in this study had Jurkat cell RNA spiked in. The chain links TRBV5-4 to TRBJ2-7, with TRBD1 matching over 8 bases. The specimen was naive CD8+ T cells from blood, with Jurkat cell RNA spiked in. Specified subset: FACS-sorted CD8+CD4-CCR7+CD45RA+ naive T cells. In nucleotides, the CDR3 is TGTGCCAGCCAAAACCAGGGGGCGCTGATCGACGAGCAGTACTTC. Its protein is CASQNQGALIDEQYF.